Following are 4 T cell receptor beta chains from one sample sequenced in a study of blood T cell repertoires in COVID-19. TCRdb keeps only in-frame clones here, not all; method: immunoSEQ multiplex PCR. The sample yields about 33,000 clones, approximately 85% seen once. The sample was peripheral blood. All receptors derive from an elderly man with active COVID-19.

The V call is TRBV18, the J call TRBJ1-2; 9 bases match TRBD1. Trimming took 3 bases from V and 2 from J; bases not matched to a gene: 7. Germline V lookup: CDR1 KGHSH, CDR2 LQKENI. There are 16 residues in the CDR3. This CDR3 reads CASSPMGQGVNYGYTF. The DNA for the CDR3 is TGTGCCAGCTCACCGATGGGACAGGGAGTCAACTATGGCTACACCTTC.

The V and J genes are TRBV6-2 or TRBV6-3 and TRBJ1-2, with D possibly TRBD1 on 6 matching bases. Germline CDR1 MNHEY, CDR2 SVGEGT. The CDR3 totals 14 residues. V lost 6 bases and J lost 3, with 14 bases in between. CDR3 in amino acids: CASSEDGQYYGYTF. DNA for the CDR3: TGTGCCAGCAGCGAGGACGGACAGTACTATGGCTACACCTTC.

This chain joins TRBV5-5 and TRBJ2-4, with 15 bases matching TRBD2. Trimming removed 4 bases from V and 9 bases from J; junction bases left unmatched: 8. This CDR3 has 16 amino acids. CDR1 and CDR2 from the germline V gene are SGHKS and YYEKEE (reference sequence). In DNA form, the CDR3 reads TGTGCCAGCAGCACCCGGACTAGCGGGGGGGCCGGCATTCAGTACTTC. The encoded protein is CASSTRTSGGAGIQYF.

This clone turned up a few times. The V and J genes are TRBV6-5 and TRBJ1-6, with TRBD1 identical over 8 bases. CDR1 MNHEY and CDR2 SVGAGI come from the germline V gene. V lost 2 bases, J lost 6 bases, and 6 bases stayed unmatched. The CDR3 has 16 residues. CDR3 residues: CASSYSRTGINSPLHF. The CDR3 DNA is TGTGCCAGCAGTTACAGTAGGACAGGGATTAATTCACCCCTCCACTTT.